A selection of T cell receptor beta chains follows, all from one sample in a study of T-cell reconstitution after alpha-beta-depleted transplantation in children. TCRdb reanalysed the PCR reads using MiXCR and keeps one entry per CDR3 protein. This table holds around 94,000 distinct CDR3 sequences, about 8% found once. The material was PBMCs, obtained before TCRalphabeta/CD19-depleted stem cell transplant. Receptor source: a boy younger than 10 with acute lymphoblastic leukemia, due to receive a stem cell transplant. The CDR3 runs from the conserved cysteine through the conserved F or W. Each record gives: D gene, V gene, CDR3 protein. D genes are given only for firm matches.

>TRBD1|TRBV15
CATSRQGAEAFF
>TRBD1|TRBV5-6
CASSFRDRPNYGYTF
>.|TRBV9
CASSRYLYEQYF
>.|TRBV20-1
CSARGPRGTIYF
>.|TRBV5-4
CASSHWTDSQDTQYF
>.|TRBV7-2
CASSLQGGGEGPLHF
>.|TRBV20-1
CSATPGGAREETQYF
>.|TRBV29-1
CSVEGDQGRYF
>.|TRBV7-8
CASSSERAGLDIQYF
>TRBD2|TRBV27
CASSLTAGTRDTQYF
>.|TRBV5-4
CASSSSSASYNEQFF
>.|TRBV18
CASSPPLYGGTEAFF
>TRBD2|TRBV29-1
CSVAFRGGSYEQYF
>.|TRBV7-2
CASSSIYNEQFF
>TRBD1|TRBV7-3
CASSSRGLGDQYF
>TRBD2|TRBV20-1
CSARSSSGYTDTQYF
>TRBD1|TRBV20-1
CSAKTGTPGELFF
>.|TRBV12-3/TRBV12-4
CASGWLGGETQYF
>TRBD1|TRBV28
CASSLTTSQGLAYYEQYF
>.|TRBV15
CATSREQSTGEQYF
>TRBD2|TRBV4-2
CASSQFLAGGTHEQYF
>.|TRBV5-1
CASSLTGRGTYEQYF
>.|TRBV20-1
CSAHPEGSFNEKLFF
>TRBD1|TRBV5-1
CASSSRQGAEKLFF
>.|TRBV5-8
CASSFWQGGRDEQYF
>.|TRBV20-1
CSARGQNQPQHF
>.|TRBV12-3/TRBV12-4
CASGPLETQYF
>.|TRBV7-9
CASSPKGSSGNTIYF
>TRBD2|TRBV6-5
CASSSGLADYTGELFF
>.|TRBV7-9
CASSPEGPPEAFF
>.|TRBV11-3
CASSPGPGENTEAFF
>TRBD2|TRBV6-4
CASSETSGGATDTQYF
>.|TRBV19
CASSTIRTGLNTEAFF
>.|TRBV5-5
CASSLGELAFF
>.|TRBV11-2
CASSLDKGRTGELFF
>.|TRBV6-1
CASTVAASNQPQHF
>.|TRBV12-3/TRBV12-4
CASSLDSGNTIYF